At least ten counts were recorded for the clone carrying this T cell receptor (beta chain). Patients had received no treatment of any kind before thyroid surgery. These data originate in a study of metastatic and nonmetastatic thyroid tumors. Study in general: Blood and tumor or nodule tissue repertoires from malignant and benign thyroid patients were compared.

Original handling: Researchers built a distant-metastasis classifier for papillary thyroid cancer that drew on CDR3 differences across clinicopathological groups. From the PCR reads, TCRdb re-called clones with MiXCR. TCRdb's processing, not the authors', yielded these V and J calls. The sample yields about 40,000 clones, 9.5% to 12% seen once. Sequenced input: blood. The origin of this receptor is a female donor with papillary thyroid cancer or a benign thyroid nodule (not recorded which). Some clones in this sample may be carry-over from other donors' samples.

The CDR3 protein is CASSLVLGGVVRPQHF. CDR3 nucleotide sequence: TGTGCCAGCAGTTTAGTCCTCGGGGGGGTCGTTCGGCCCCAGCATTTT. The chain combines TRBV12-3 or TRBV12-4 with TRBJ1-5; possibly TRBD1 for D (5 bases). V lost 1 base and J 9 bases, leaving 19 bases between the germline ends. CDR3 length: 16 residues.